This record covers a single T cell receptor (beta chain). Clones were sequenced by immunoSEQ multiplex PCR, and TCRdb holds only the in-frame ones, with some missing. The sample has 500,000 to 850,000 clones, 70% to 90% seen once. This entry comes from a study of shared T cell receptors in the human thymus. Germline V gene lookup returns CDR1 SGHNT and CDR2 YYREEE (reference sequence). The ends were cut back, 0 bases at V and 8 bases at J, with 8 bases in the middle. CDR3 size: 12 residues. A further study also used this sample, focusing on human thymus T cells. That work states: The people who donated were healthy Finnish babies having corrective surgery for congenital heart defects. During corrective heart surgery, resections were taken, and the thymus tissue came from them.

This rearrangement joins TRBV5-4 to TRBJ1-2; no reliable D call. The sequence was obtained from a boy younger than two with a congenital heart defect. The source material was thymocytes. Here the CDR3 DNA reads TGTGCCAGCAGCTTGGATCGGGGAGGCTACACCTTC. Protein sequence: CASSLDRGGYTF.